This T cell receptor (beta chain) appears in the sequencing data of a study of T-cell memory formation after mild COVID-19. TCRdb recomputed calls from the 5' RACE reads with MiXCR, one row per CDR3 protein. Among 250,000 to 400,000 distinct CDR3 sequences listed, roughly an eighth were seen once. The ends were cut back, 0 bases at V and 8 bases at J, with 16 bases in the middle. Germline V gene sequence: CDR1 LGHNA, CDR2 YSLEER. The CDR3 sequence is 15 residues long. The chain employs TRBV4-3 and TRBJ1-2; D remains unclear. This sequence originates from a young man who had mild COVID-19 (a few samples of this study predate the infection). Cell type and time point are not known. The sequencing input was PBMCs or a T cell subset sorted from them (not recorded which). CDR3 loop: CASSQDEARFGGYTF. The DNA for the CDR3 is TGCGCCAGCAGCCAAGATGAGGCGAGATTTGGGGGCTACACCTTC.